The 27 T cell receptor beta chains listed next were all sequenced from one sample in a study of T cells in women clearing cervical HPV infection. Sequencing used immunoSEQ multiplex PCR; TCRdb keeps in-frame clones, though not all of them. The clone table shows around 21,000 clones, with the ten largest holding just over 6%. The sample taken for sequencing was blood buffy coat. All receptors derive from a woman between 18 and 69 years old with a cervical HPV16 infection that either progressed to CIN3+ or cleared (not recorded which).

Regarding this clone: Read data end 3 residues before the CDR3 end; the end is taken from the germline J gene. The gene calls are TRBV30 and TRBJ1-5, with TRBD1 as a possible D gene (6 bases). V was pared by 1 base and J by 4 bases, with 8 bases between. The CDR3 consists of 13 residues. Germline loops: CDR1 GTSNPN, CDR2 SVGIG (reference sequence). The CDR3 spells CAWSGDINQPQHF. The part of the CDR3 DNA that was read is TGTGCCTGGAGTGGGGACATAAATCAGCCC.

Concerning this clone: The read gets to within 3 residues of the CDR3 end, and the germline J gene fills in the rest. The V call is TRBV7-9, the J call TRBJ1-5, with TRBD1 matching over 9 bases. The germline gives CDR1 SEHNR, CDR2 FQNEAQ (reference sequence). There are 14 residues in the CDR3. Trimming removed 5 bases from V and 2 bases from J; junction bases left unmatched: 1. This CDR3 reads CASSRTGGNQPQHF. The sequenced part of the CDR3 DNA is TGTGCCAGCAGCCGGACAGGGGGCAATCAGCCC.

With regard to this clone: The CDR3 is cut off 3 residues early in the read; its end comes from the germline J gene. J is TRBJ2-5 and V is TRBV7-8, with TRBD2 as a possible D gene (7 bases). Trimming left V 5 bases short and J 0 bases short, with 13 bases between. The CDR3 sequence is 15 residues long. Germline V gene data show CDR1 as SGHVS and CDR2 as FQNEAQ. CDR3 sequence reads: CASSRGGGYQETQYF. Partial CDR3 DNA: TGTGCCAGCAGCAGGGGGGGCGGTTACCAAGAGACC.

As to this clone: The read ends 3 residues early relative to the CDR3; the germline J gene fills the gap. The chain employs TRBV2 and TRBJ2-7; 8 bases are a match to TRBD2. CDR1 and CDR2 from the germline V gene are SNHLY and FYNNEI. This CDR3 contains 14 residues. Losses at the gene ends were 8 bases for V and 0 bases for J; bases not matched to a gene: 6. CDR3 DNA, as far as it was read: TGTGCCAGCGTGGGCAGCGGGAGCTCCTACGAG. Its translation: CASVGSGSSYE. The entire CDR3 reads CASVGSGSSYEQYF. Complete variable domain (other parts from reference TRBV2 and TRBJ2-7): EPEVTQTPSHQVTQMGQEVILRCVPISNHLYFYWYRQILGQKVEFLVSFYNNEISEKSEIFDDQFSVERPDGSNFTLKIRSTKLEDSAMYFCASVGSGSSYEQYFGPGTRLTVT.

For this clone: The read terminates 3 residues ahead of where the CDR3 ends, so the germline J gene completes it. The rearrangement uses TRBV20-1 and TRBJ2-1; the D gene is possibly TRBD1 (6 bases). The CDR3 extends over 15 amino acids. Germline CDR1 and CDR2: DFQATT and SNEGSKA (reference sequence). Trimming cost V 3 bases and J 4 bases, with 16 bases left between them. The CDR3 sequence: CSARNSPGQYNEQFF. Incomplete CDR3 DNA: TGCAGTGCTAGGAATTCTCCGGGACAATACAATGAG.

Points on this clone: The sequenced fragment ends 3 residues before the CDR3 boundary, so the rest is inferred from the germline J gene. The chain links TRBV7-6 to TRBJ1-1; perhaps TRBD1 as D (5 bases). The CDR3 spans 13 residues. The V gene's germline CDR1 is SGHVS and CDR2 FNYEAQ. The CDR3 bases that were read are TGTGCCAGCAGCTCATCACCAGGGTCCGGA. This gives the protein CASSSSPGSG. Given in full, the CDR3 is CASSSSPGSGAFF.

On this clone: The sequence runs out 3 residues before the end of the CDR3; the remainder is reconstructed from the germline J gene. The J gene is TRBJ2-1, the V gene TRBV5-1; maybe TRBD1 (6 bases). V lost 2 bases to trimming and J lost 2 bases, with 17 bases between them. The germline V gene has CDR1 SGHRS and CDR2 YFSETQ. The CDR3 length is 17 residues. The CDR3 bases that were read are TGCGCCAGCAGCTTTACGAGTACAGGGCTTCCCTACAATGAG. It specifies CASSFTSTGLPYNE. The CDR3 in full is CASSFTSTGLPYNEQFF. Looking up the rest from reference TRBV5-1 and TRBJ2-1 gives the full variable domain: KAGVTQTPRYLIKTRGQQVTLSCSPISGHRSVSWYQQTPGQGLQFLFEYFSETQRNKGNFPGRFSGRQFSNSRSEMNVSTLELGDSALYLCASSFTSTGLPYNEQFFGPGTRLTVL.

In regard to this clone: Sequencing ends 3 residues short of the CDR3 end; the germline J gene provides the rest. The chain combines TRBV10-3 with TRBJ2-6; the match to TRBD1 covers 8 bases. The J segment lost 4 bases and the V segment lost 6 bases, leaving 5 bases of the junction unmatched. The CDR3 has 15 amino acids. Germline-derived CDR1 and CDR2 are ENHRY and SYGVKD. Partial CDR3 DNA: TGTGCCATCAGCAGGGACAGGTCAGGGGCCAACGTC. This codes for CAISRDRSGANV. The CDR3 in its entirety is CAISRDRSGANVLTF.

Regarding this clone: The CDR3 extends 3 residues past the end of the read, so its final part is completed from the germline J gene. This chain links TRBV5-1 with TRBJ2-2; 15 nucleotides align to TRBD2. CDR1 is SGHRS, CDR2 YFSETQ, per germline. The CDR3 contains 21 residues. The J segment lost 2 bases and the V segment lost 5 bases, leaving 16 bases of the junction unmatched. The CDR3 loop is CASSSYGTSGRTILNTGELFF. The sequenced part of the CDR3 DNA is TGCGCCAGCAGTAGTTACGGGACTAGCGGGAGGACGATCCTTAACACCGGGGAG.

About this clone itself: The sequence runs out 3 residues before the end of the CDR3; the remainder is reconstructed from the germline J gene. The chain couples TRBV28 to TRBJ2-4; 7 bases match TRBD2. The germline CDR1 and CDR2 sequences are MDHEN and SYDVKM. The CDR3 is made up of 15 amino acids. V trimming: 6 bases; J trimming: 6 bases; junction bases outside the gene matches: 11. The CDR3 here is CASSFLADKGNIQYF. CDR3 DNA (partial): TGTGCCAGCAGCTTCCTAGCGGATAAGGGAAACATT.

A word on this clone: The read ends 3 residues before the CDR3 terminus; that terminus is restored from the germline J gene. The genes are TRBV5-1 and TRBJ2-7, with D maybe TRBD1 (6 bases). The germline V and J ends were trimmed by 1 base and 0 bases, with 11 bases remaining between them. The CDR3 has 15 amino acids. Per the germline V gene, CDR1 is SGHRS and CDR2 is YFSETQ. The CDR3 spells CASSLRQGSSYEQYF. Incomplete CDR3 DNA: TGCGCCAGCAGCTTGAGGCAGGGGAGCTCCTACGAG.

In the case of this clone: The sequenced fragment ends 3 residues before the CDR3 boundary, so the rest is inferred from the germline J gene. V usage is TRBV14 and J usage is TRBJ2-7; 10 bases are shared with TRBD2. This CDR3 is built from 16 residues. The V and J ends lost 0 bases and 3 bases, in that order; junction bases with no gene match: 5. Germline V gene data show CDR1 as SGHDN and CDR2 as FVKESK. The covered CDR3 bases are TGTGCCAGCAGCCAAGACTTCGCTAGCGGGAGCTACGAG. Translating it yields CASSQDFASGSYE. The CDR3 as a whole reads CASSQDFASGSYEQYF.

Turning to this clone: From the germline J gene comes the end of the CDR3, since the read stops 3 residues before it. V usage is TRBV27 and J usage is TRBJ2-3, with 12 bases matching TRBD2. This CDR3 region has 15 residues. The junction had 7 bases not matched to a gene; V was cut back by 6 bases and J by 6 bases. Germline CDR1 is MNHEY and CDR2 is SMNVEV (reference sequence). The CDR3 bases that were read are TGTGCCAGCAGCGGACTAGCGGGACAATTTGATACG. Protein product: CASSGLAGQFDT. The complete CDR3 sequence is CASSGLAGQFDTQYF.

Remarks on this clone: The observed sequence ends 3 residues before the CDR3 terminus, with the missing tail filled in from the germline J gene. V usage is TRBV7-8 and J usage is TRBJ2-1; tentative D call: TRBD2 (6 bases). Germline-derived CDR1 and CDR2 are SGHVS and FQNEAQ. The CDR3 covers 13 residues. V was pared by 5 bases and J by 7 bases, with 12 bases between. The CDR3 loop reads CASSAGLINEQFF. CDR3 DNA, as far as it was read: TGTGCCAGCAGCGCGGGACTCATAAATGAG.

The part of the CDR3 DNA that was read is TGTGCCAGCAGTTTAGTGGGACAGGGGGCAGGGGAG. Protein sequence: CASSLVGQGAGE. From start to end, the CDR3 is CASSLVGQGAGELFF. The rearrangement joins TRBV12-3 or TRBV12-4 to TRBJ2-2, with 12 nucleotides matching TRBD1. With the read ending 3 residues before the CDR3 end, the germline J gene is used to fill in that end. The J segment lost 8 bases and the V segment lost 1 base, leaving 2 bases of the junction unmatched. The CDR3 consists of 15 residues.

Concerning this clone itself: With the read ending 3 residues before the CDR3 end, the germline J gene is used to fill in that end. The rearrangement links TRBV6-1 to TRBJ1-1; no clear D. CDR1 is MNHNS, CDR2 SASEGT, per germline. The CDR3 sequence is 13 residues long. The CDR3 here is CASSGKGPSEAFF. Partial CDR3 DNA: TGTGCCAGCAGTGGCAAAGGGCCATCCGAA.

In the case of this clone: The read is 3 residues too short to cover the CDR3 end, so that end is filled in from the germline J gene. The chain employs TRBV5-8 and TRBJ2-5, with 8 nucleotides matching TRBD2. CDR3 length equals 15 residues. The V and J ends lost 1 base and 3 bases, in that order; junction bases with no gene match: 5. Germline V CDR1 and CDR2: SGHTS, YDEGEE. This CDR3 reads CASSLLGAGEETQYF. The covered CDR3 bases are TGTGCCAGCAGCTTGCTGGGAGCGGGAGAAGAGACC.

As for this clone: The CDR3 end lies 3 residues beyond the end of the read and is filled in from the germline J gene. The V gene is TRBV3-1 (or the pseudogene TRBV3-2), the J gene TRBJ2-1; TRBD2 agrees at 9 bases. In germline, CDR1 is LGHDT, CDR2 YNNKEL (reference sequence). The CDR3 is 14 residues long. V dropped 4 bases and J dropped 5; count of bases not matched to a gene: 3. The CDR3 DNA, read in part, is TGTGCCAGCAGCCCGACTAGCGGACACAATGAG. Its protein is CASSPTSGHNE. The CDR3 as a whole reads CASSPTSGHNEQFF.

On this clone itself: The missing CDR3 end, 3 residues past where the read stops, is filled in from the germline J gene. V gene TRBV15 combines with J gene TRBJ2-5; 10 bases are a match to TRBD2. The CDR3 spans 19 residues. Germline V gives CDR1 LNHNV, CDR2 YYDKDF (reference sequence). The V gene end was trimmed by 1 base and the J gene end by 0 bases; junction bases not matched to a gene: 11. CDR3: CATSRGWGLAGGDQETQYF. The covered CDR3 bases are TGTGCCACCAGCAGAGGCTGGGGGTTAGCGGGAGGAGACCAAGAGACC.

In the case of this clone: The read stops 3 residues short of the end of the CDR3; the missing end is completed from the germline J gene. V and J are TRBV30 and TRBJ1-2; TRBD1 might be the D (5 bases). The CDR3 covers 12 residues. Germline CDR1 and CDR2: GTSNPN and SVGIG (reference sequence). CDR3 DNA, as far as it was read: TGTGCCTGGAGTGTTTACGGGGGAGGC. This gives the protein CAWSVYGGG. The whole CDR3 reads CAWSVYGGGYTF.

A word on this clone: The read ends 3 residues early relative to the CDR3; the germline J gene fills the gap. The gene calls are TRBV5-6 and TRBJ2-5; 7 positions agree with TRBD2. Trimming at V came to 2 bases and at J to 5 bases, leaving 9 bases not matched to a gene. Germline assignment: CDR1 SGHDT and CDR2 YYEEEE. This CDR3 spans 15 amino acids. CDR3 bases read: TGTGCCAGCAGCTTAAGGGAGATGGGGGGGGAGACC. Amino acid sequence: CASSLREMGGET. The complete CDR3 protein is CASSLREMGGETQYF.

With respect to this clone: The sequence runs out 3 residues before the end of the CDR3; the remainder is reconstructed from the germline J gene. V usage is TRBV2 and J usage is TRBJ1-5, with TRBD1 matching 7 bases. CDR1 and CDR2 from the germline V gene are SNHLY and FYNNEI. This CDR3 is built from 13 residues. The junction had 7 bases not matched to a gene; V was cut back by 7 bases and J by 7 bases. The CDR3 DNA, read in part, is TGTGCCAGCACCACAGGGGTAGACCAGCCC. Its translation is CASTTGVDQP. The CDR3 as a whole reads CASTTGVDQPQHF.

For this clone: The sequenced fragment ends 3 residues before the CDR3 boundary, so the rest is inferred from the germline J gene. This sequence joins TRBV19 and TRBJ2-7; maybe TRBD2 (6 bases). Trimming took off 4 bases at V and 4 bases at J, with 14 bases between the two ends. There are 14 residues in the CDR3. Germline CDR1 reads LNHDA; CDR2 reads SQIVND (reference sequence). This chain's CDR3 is CASSSVSRGYEQYF. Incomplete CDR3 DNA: TGTGCCAGTAGTAGCGTCTCCCGGGGGTACGAG. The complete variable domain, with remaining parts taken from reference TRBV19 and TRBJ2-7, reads DGGITQSPKYLFRKEGQNVTLSCEQNLNHDAMYWYRQDPGQGLRLIYYSQIVNDFQKGDIAEGYSVSREKKESFPLTVTSAQKNPTAFYLCASSSVSRGYEQYFGPGTRLTVT.

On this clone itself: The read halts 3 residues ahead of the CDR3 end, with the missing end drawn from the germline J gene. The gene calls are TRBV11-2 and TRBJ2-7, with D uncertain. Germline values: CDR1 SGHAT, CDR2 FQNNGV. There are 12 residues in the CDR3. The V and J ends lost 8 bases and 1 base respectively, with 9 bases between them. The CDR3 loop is CASGGKSYEQYF. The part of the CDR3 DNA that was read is TGTGCCAGCGGCGGCAAATCCTACGAG.

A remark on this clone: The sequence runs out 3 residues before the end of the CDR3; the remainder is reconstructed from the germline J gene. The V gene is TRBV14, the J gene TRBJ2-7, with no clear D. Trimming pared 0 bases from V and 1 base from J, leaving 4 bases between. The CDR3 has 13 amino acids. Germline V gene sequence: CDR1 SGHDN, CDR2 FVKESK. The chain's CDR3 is CASSQDMSYEQYF. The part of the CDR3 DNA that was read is TGTGCCAGCAGCCAAGATATGTCCTACGAG.

CDR3 loop: CASSEKGQGAGEQYF. Incomplete CDR3 DNA: TGTGCCAGCAGTGAAAAGGGACAGGGGGCTGGCGAG. J is TRBJ2-7 and V is TRBV6-1; 12 nucleotides agree with TRBD1. Read coverage stops 3 residues before the CDR3 terminus; the germline J gene supplies the remainder. This CDR3 spans 15 amino acids. J gave up 6 bases and V 2 bases, and 5 bases lay outside the gene matches. CDR1 is MNHNS and CDR2 is SASEGT in the germline V gene.

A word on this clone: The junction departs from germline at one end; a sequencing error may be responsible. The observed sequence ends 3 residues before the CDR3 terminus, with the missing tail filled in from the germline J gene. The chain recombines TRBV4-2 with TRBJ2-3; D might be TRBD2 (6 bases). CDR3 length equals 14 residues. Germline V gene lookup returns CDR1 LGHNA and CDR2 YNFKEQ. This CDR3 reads CASSPEGLGDTQYF. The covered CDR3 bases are TGCGCCAGCAGCCCGGAGGGCCTTGGAGATACG.